Many counts were recorded for the clone carrying this TCR beta chain. What it recognizes is unknown. The yield of each sequencing run was over 180 million TCR-beta sequences from 15-18 subjects. In TCRdb, the 5' RACE reads were re-called with MiXCR into one record per CDR3 protein. The sample carries over 45,000 distinct CDR3 sequences, about 3.7% recorded once. The CDR3 length is 15 residues. V dropped 7 bases and J dropped 2; count of bases not matched to a gene: 4. Germline loops: CDR1 KGHDR, CDR2 SFDVKD. This sample was taken from a study of neurological immune-mediated disorders. The study's findings and limits: The greatest degree of TCR clonal expansion was observed in HTLV-1-associated myelopathy, with the lowest in multiple sclerosis, below that of healthy controls. Among expanded clones, no CDR3 amino acid sequences were shared across subjects, a pattern suggesting private repertoires in all groups. The study phylogenetically grouped the repertoires of 18 of 34 multiple sclerosis patients into one related-CDR3 cluster, a possible signature.

This chain uses TRBV24-1 with TRBJ1-1; 12 bases match TRBD1. The sequence derives from a man in his forties or fifties with multiple sclerosis. The sequenced sample was PBMCs. The CDR3 DNA is TGTGCCACCAGGGGACAGGGGGCGGGTAACACTGAAGCTTTCTTT. Its protein is CATRGQGAGNTEAFF.